A single sample is the source of the 32 T cell receptor beta chains below, sequenced in a study of cytomegalovirus exposure and HLA in healthy donors. 13 Jbeta primers and 60 Vbeta primers were used for the PCR. This table comes from immunoSEQ multiplex PCR, and its TCRdb copy is limited to in-frame clones, with some not included. Here the sample spans tens of thousands of clones, over 65% being singletons. The source material was PBMCs. These receptor sequences come from a man between 35 and 55 years old in good health and CMV-seropositive.

This chain joins TRBV6-1 and TRBJ2-7, with 9 bases identical to TRBD2. Losses at the gene ends were 1 base for V and 3 bases for J; bases not matched to a gene: 4. In germline, CDR1 is MNHNS, CDR2 SASEGT. This CDR3 is built from 15 residues. Here the CDR3 reads CASSEGGGRGYEQYF. The CDR3 DNA reads as TGTGCCAGCAGTGAAGGCGGCGGGAGGGGCTACGAGCAGTACTTC.

A few counts support this clone. V usage is TRBV11-2 and J usage is TRBJ2-5; no reliable D call. The germline CDR1 and CDR2 sequences are SGHAT and FQNNGV. V shed 2 bases and J shed 5 bases, with 6 bases lying between them. This CDR3 is built from 12 residues. The CDR3 DNA reads as TGTGCCAGCAGCTTAATCGGGGAGACCCAGTACTTC. Amino acid sequence: CASSLIGETQYF.

V is TRBV5-8 and J is TRBJ1-5; 10 bases fit TRBD1. The CDR3 has 14 amino acids. Germline V gene sequence: CDR1 SGHTS, CDR2 YDEGEE. V gave up 3 bases and J gave up 6 bases; unmatched junction bases: 3. CDR3 coding DNA: TGTGCCAGCAGCTCGACAGGGGGCTTTCAGCCCCAGCATTTT. It translates to CASSSTGGFQPQHF.

This clone was picked up one time. V gene TRBV18 combines with J gene TRBJ1-2; TRBD1 agrees at 7 bases. The germline V gene encodes CDR1 KGHSH and CDR2 LQKENI. The CDR3 sequence is 15 residues long. J gave up 3 bases and V 3 bases, and 7 bases lay outside the gene matches. As DNA, the CDR3 is TGTGCCAGCTCACCTACACAGGGGTTGGACTATGGCTACACCTTC. Encoded protein: CASSPTQGLDYGYTF.

This rearrangement joins TRBV5-5 to TRBJ1-5; D remains ambiguous. Germline lookup yields CDR1 SGHKS and CDR2 YYEKEE (reference sequence). The CDR3 has 15 amino acids. Deletions cut 4 bases from V and 0 bases from J, with 11 bases between. As DNA, the CDR3 is TGTGCCAGCAGCCCCCCCGGTATTAGCAATCAGCCCCAGCATTTT. Translation gives CASSPPGISNQPQHF.

V usage is TRBV29-1 and J usage is TRBJ1-1; TRBD1 matches 10 bases. The CDR3 runs 14 residues. V was pared by 7 bases and J by 4 bases, with 9 bases of the junction left unmatched. The germline V gene encodes CDR1 SQVTM and CDR2 ANQGSEA. CDR3 sequence reads: CSATDRGTLTEAFF. The CDR3 nucleotides are TGCAGCGCAACGGACAGGGGGACCCTCACTGAAGCTTTCTTT.

The V gene is TRBV4-2, the J gene TRBJ1-2, with a tentative D call TRBD1 (6 bases). Germline V gene data show CDR1 as LGHNA and CDR2 as YNFKEQ. The CDR3 contains 15 residues. Trimming shortened V by 0 bases and J by 4 bases, and 12 bases separated the two germline ends. The CDR3 coding sequence is TGTGCCAGCAGCCAAGAGGCGCCAGGGGCCTATGGCTACACCTTC. This sequence encodes CASSQEAPGAYGYTF.

The gene calls are TRBV6-4 and TRBJ2-7, with 15 bases aligning to TRBD2. This CDR3 comprises 18 residues. J was trimmed by 3 bases and V by 5 bases; bases with no gene match: 11. Germline V gene lookup returns CDR1 MRHNA and CDR2 SNTAGT. Here the CDR3 DNA reads TGTGCCAGCAGTTACCACGGGACTAGCGGGAGGACTTTCTACGAGCAGTACTTC. Its protein product is CASSYHGTSGRTFYEQYF.

The V call is TRBV7-2, the J call TRBJ1-1; D remains unclear. Per germline, CDR1 SGHTA and CDR2 FQGNSA. The CDR3 totals 14 residues. The V end was cut by 0 bases, the J end by 0 bases, with 5 bases between. DNA of the CDR3: TGTGCCAGCAGCTTAGCGACATTGAACACTGAAGCTTTCTTT. This gives the protein CASSLATLNTEAFF. Variable domain in full (rest from reference TRBV7-2 and TRBJ1-1): GAGVSQSPSNKVTEKGKDVELRCDPISGHTALYWYRQSLGQGLEFLIYFQGNSAPDKSGLPSDRFSAERTGGSVSTLTIQRTQQEDSAVYLCASSLATLNTEAFFGQGTRLTVV.

To note about this clone: The sample holds other DNA sequences that translate to the same CDR3. The V call is TRBV12-5, the J call TRBJ1-1; the D is unclear. CDR3 size: 13 residues. Germline loops: CDR1 LGHNT, CDR2 FRNRAP. V dropped 5 bases and J dropped 1 base, with 8 bases sitting between them. This chain's CDR3 is CASGDRANTEAFF. CDR3 nucleotides: TGTGCTAGTGGTGATCGAGCGAACACTGAAGCTTTCTTT.

The chain joins TRBV18 to TRBJ1-1; 7 bases map to TRBD1. This CDR3 spans 15 amino acids. J gave up 3 bases and V 5 bases, and 9 bases lay outside the gene matches. Germline V gene lookup returns CDR1 KGHSH and CDR2 LQKENI. CDR3 residues: CASSSQGVRDTEAFF. The CDR3 region has the DNA TGTGCCAGCTCATCGCAGGGGGTAAGGGACACTGAAGCTTTCTTT.

The DNA for the CDR3 is TGTGCCAGCAGCCCGTCGGGAGGACTTCGTACTAATGAAAAACTGTTTTTT. This translates into CASSPSGGLRTNEKLFF. The V and J genes are TRBV9 and TRBJ1-4; D unresolved. Trimming took off 4 bases at V and 2 bases at J, with 18 bases between the two ends. The CDR3 runs to 17 residues. The germline V gene encodes CDR1 SGDLS and CDR2 YYNGEE. Variable domain in full (rest from reference TRBV9 and TRBJ1-4): DSGVTQTPKHLITATGQRVTLRCSPRSGDLSVYWYQQSLDQGLQFLIQYYNGEERAKGNILERFSAQQFPDLHSELNLSSLELGDSALYFCASSPSGGLRTNEKLFFGSGTQLSVL.

V gene TRBV18 combines with J gene TRBJ2-3; 7 bases are a match to TRBD2. Germline trimming cut 0 bases from V and 9 bases from J; bases unmatched to any gene: 9. Germline V gives CDR1 KGHSH, CDR2 LQKENI. The CDR3 totals 15 residues. CDR3 amino acids: CASSPPASGVKTQYF. The CDR3 coding sequence is TGTGCCAGCTCACCACCGGCTAGCGGAGTAAAGACGCAGTATTTT.

This clone occurred once. The V and J genes are TRBV19 and TRBJ2-7; 10 bases line up with TRBD1. V lost 8 bases, J lost 4 bases, and 8 bases stayed unmatched. From germline, CDR1 is LNHDA and CDR2 SQIVND (reference sequence). CDR3 length equals 14 residues. CDR3 sequence reads: CASALGQGTYEQYF. The CDR3 bases are TGTGCCAGTGCCTTGGGACAGGGGACTTACGAGCAGTACTTC.

This clone has more than one count but fewer than ten. Here the CDR3 reads CASRPSGKGSLDTQYF. The CDR3 nucleotides read TGTGCCAGCAGGCCCTCGGGAAAGGGATCACTGGATACGCAGTATTTT. This chain connects TRBV11-2 to TRBJ2-3; the D gene is possibly TRBD2 (5 bases). Germline assignment: CDR1 SGHAT and CDR2 FQNNGV. This CDR3 contains 16 residues. Trimming took off 6 bases at V and 6 bases at J, with 22 bases between the two ends.

This chain links TRBV5-6 with TRBJ2-5; D remains unclear. The germline CDR1 and CDR2 sequences are SGHDT and YYEEEE. Trimming pared 0 bases from V and 5 bases from J, leaving 11 bases between. CDR3 length: 14 residues. The CDR3, as DNA: TGTGCCAGCAGCTTGGTGTCTCCGCGGGAGACCCAGTACTTC. Its protein is CASSLVSPRETQYF.

The table lists this clone with a count of one. The CDR3 sequence: CASSRERGGELFF. In DNA, the CDR3 is TGTGCCAGCAGTAGGGAAAGGGGCGGGGAGCTGTTTTTT. The chain couples TRBV27 to TRBJ2-2; D may be TRBD1 (5 bases). The CDR3 is 13 residues long. Per the germline V gene, CDR1 is MNHEY and CDR2 is SMNVEV (reference sequence). Trimming stripped 5 bases from V and 7 bases from J, with 11 bases between.

The chain couples TRBV7-2 to TRBJ2-5; weak D call: TRBD2 (5 bases). There are 15 residues in the CDR3. CDR1 and CDR2 (germline): SGHTA, FQGNSA. Trimming stripped 2 bases from V and 5 bases from J, with 15 bases between. CDR3 region: CASSLWGSPGETQYF. The CDR3, as DNA: TGTGCCAGCAGCTTATGGGGATCGCCGGGGGAGACCCAGTACTTC.

The CDR3: CASSPRAGGMSSGNTIYF. CDR3 DNA: TGTGCCAGCAGCCCCCGGGCAGGGGGAATGAGTTCTGGAAACACCATATATTTT. The rearrangement links TRBV9 to TRBJ1-3, with 7 bases that match TRBD1. The CDR3 runs to 18 residues. The germline V gene encodes CDR1 SGDLS and CDR2 YYNGEE. Trimming took 4 bases from V and 1 from J; bases not matched to a gene: 14.

The chain employs TRBV7-2 and TRBJ2-6, with TRBD1 identical over 7 bases. The ends lost 2 bases at V and 2 bases at J; junction bases unmatched: 3. Per germline, CDR1 SGHTA and CDR2 FQGNSA. The CDR3 is 16 residues long. The CDR3 coding sequence is TGTGCCAGCAGCTTAAGACAGGGTGCTGGGGCCAACGTCCTGACTTTC. Translating gives CASSLRQGAGANVLTF.

The V gene is TRBV6-1, the J gene TRBJ1-1; the D is unclear. Germline V gene lookup returns CDR1 MNHNS and CDR2 SASEGT. Trimming stripped 3 bases from V and 2 bases from J, with 4 bases between. The CDR3 runs to 12 residues. The CDR3 DNA reads TGTGCCAGCAGTGAGGCCAACACTGAAGCTTTCTTT. It is translated as CASSEANTEAFF.

This clone was picked up a small number of times. V usage is TRBV7-2 and J usage is TRBJ1-1, with D maybe TRBD1 (6 bases). The CDR3 has 16 residues. Germline-derived CDR1 and CDR2 are SGHTA and FQGNSA. The V gene lost 1 base and the J gene lost 0 bases, with 12 bases spanning the gap. CDR3 sequence reads: CASSLVPDSLNTEAFF. The CDR3 DNA reads TGTGCCAGCAGCTTAGTCCCGGACAGCTTGAACACTGAAGCTTTCTTT.

This clone was seen a few times. The V and J genes are TRBV19 and TRBJ1-1; the match to TRBD1 covers 7 bases. Germline V lookup: CDR1 LNHDA, CDR2 SQIVND (reference sequence). This CDR3 has 14 residues. After removal of 2 bases from V and 1 base from J, the junction contained 1 base not matched to a gene. The CDR3 loop reads CASSITGANTEAFF. CDR3 DNA sequence: TGTGCCAGTAGTATAACAGGGGCGAACACTGAAGCTTTCTTT. Filled out from reference TRBV19 and TRBJ1-1, the complete variable domain reads DGGITQSPKYLFRKEGQNVTLSCEQNLNHDAMYWYRQDPGQGLRLIYYSQIVNDFQKGDIAEGYSVSREKKESFPLTVTSAQKNPTAFYLCASSITGANTEAFFGQGTRLTVV.

The V and J genes are TRBV2 and TRBJ1-4; D might be TRBD1 (6 bases). Trimming took 6 bases from V and 5 from J, leaving 13 bases between them. Looked up from germline, CDR1 is SNHLY and CDR2 is FYNNEI. The CDR3 runs 14 residues. CDR3 bases: TGTGCCAGCAGGGGGGCAACAGCCAATGAAAAACTGTTTTTT. It codes for CASRGATANEKLFF.

Note on this clone: One end of the junction is discordant with germline, which a read error may explain. The same CDR3 arises from other DNA sequences in this sample as well. V is TRBV7-8 and J is TRBJ2-5; TRBD2 matches at 14 bases. Germline values: CDR1 SGHVS, CDR2 FQNEAQ. The CDR3 loop spans 18 amino acids. CDR3 coding DNA: TGTGCTAGCAGCTCTGGGACTAGCGGGAGTGGTGGGGGCAGATCCCAGTACTTC. It codes for CASSSGTSGSGGGRSQYF.

The chain employs TRBV7-9 and TRBJ2-5; unclear D gene. V was cut by 2 bases and J by 2 bases, with 9 bases left in between. The CDR3 totals 14 residues. The germline V gene has CDR1 SEHNR and CDR2 FQNEAQ (reference sequence). Here the CDR3 DNA reads TGTGCCAGCAGCTTAAGAGAGCCACAAGAGACCCAGTACTTC. Protein: CASSLREPQETQYF. Looking up the rest from reference TRBV7-9 and TRBJ2-5 gives the full variable domain: DTGVSQNPRHKITKRGQNVTFRCDPISEHNRLYWYRQTLGQGPEFLTYFQNEAQLEKSRLLSDRFSAERPKGSFSTLEIQRTEQGDSAMYLCASSLREPQETQYFGPGTRLLVL.

The rearrangement links TRBV4-3 to TRBJ1-5, with unresolved D. This CDR3 has 16 residues. CDR1 and CDR2 (germline): LGHNA, YSLEER. Trimming stripped 3 bases from V and 3 bases from J, with 15 bases between. In DNA, the CDR3 is TGCGCCAGCAGCCAGAGACGCCCCCAGGTCAATCAGCCCCAGCATTTT. It codes for CASSQRRPQVNQPQHF.

The V call is TRBV19, the J call TRBJ2-6; D remains unclear. The CDR3 has 13 residues. Germline values: CDR1 LNHDA, CDR2 SQIVND (reference sequence). The V gene lost 7 bases and the J gene lost 0 bases, with 4 bases spanning the gap. The CDR3 here is CASKHSGANVLTF. The DNA of the CDR3 is TGTGCCAGTAAACACTCTGGGGCCAACGTCCTGACTTTC.

This clone was counted a single time. The chain joins TRBV7-9 to TRBJ1-2, with 9 positions matching TRBD1. This CDR3 has 14 residues. V lost 3 bases, J lost 2 bases, and 1 base stayed unmatched. CDR1 and CDR2 (germline): SEHNR, FQNEAQ (reference sequence). CDR3 amino acids: CASSLGTGNYGYTF. The DNA of the CDR3 is TGTGCCAGCAGCTTGGGGACAGGGAACTATGGCTACACCTTC.

The genes are TRBV6-6 and TRBJ2-7; 9 nucleotides match TRBD1. Per germline, CDR1 MNHNY and CDR2 SVGAGI (reference sequence). The CDR3 length is 13 residues. The trim removed 8 bases at V and 1 base at J, leaving 3 bases unmatched. The CDR3 DNA sequence: TGTGCCAGCTCCGGACAGGGGTCCTACGAGCAGTACTTC. Translated, it gives CASSGQGSYEQYF.

The rearrangement links TRBV7-2 to TRBJ2-2; D is perhaps TRBD2 (7 bases). The CDR3 runs 16 residues. The V gene lost 2 bases and the J gene lost 5 bases, with 15 bases spanning the gap. CDR1 is SGHTA and CDR2 is FQGNSA in the germline V gene. The CDR3 here is CASSLFTGGGTGELFF. Written as DNA, the CDR3 is TGTGCCAGCAGCTTATTCACGGGGGGCGGTACCGGGGAGCTGTTTTTT.

The chain is built from TRBV5-6 and TRBJ1-4; D unclear. The V end was cut by 0 bases, the J end by 7 bases, with 10 bases between. Per the germline V gene, CDR1 is SGHDT and CDR2 is YYEEEE. CDR3 size: 14 residues. Written as DNA, the CDR3 is TGTGCCAGCAGCTTGGTCGGCGGGCCTGAAAAACTGTTTTTT. This translates into CASSLVGGPEKLFF.